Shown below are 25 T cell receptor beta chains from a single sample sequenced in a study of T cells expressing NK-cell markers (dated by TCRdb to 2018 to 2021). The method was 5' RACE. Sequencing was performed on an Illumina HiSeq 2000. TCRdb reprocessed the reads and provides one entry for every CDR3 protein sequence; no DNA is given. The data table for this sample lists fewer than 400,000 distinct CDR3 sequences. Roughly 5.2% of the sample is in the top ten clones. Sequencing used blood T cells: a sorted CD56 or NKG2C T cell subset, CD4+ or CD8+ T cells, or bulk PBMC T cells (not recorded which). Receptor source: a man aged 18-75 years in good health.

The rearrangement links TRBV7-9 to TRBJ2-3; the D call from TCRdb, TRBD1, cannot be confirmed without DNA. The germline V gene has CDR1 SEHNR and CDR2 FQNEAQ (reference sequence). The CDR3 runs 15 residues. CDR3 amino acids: CASSHPGWGTDTQYF.

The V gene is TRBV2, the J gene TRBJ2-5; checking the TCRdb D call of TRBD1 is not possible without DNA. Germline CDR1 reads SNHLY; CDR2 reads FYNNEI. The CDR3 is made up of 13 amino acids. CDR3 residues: CASSGGGRETQYF.

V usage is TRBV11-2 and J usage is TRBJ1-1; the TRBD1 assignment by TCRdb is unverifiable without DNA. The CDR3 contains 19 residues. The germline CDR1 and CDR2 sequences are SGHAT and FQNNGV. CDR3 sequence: CASSLNPSRGRHRNTEAFF.

The CDR3 sequence is CASSSREGGRTYGYTF. The chain joins TRBV12-3 or TRBV12-4 to TRBJ1-2; TCRdb's D gene call, TRBD1, goes unchecked for lack of DNA. The CDR3 has 16 residues.

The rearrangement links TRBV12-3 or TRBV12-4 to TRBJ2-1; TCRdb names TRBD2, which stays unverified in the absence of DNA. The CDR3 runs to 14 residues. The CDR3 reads CASRGLVDGNEQFF.

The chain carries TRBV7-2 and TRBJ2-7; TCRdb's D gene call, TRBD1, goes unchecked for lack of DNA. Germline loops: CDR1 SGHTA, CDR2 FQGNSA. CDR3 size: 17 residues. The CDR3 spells CASSPRAAGATSYEQYF.

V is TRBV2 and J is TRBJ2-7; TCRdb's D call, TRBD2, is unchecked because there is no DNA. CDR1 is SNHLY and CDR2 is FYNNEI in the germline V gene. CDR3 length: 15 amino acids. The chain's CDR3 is CASSDPSGGAAEQYF.

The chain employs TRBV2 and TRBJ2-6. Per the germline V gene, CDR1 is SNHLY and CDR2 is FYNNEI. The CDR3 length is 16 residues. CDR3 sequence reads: CASEGPSNSGANVLTF.

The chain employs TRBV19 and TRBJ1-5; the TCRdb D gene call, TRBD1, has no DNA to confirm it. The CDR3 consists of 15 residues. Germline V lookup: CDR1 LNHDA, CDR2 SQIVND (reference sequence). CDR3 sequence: CASSLEGGLGQPQHF.

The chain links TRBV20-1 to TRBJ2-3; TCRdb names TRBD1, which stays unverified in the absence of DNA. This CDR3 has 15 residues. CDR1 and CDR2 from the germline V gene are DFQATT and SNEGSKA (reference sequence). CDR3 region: CSARGGRGPTDTQYF.

The CDR3 is CASSPPSGHYYGYTF. The chain employs TRBV18 and TRBJ1-2. This CDR3 has 15 residues. CDR1 and CDR2 from the germline V gene are KGHSH and LQKENI. Variable domain in full (rest from reference TRBV18 and TRBJ1-2): NAGVMQNPRHLVRRRGQEARLRCSPMKGHSHVYWYRQLPEEGLKFMVYLQKENIIDESGMPKERFSAEFPKEGPSILRIQQVVRGDSAAYFCASSPPSGHYYGYTFGSGTRLTVV.

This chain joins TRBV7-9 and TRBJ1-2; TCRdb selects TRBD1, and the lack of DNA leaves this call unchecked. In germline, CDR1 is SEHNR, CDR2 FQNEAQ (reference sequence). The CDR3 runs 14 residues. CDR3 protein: CASSLGQTEEGYTF.

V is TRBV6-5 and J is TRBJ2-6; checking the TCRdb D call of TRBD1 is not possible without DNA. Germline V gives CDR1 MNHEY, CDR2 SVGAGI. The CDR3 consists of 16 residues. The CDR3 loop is CASSYRTGSGANVLTF.

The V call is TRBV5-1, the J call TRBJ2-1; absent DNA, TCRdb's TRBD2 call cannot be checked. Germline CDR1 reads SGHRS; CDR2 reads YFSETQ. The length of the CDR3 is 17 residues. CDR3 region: CASSLAGDRRGGRWQFF. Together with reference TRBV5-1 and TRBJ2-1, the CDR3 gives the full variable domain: KAGVTQTPRYLIKTRGQQVTLSCSPISGHRSVSWYQQTPGQGLQFLFEYFSETQRNKGNFPGRFSGRQFSNSRSEMNVSTLELGDSALYLCASSLAGDRRGGRWQFFGPGTRLTVL.

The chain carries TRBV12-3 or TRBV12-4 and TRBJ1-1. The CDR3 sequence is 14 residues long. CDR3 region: CASSLERVGTEAFF.

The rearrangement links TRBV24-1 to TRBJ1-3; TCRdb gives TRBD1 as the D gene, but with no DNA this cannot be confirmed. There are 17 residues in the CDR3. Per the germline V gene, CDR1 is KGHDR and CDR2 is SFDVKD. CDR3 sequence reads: CATSDAGTGVSGNTIYF.

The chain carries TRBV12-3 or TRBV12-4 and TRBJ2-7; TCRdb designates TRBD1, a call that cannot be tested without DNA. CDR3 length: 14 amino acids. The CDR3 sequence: CASSLAGGIDEQYF.

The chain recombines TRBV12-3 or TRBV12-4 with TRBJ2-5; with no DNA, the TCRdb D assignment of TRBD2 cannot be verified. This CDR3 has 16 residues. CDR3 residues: CASSLVPTSVQETQYF.

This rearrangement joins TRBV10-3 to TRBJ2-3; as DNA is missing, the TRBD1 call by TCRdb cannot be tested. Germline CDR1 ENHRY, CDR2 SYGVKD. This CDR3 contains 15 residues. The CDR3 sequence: CAISVGTGYTDTQYF.

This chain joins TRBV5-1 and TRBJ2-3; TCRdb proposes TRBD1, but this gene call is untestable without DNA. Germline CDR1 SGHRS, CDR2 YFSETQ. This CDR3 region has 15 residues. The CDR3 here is CASRDPTWVTDTQYF.

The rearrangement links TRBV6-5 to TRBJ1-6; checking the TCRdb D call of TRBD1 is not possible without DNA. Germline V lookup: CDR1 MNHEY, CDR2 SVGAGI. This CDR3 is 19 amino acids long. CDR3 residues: CASSYLVLRGRGFNSPLHF.

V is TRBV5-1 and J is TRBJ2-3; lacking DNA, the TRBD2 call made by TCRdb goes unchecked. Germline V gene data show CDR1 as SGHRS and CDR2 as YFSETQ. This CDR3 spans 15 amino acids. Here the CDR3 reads CASSPTSGGESTQYF.

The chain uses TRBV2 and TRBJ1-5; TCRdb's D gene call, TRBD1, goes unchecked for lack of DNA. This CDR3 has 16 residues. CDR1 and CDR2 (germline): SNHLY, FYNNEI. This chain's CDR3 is CASSETGGGGNQPQHF.

The CDR3: CASSLGDRGNSPLHF. The chain carries TRBV7-9 and TRBJ1-6; TCRdb reports TRBD1, a call that lacks DNA to check it against. Germline assignment: CDR1 SEHNR and CDR2 FQNEAQ (reference sequence). The CDR3 has 15 residues.

CDR3 amino acids: CASSLTTGLGAYEQYF. The chain uses TRBV7-9 and TRBJ2-7; TCRdb outputs TRBD1, but without DNA this stays unchecked. CDR1 and CDR2 (germline): SEHNR, FQNEAQ (reference sequence). CDR3 length equals 16 residues.